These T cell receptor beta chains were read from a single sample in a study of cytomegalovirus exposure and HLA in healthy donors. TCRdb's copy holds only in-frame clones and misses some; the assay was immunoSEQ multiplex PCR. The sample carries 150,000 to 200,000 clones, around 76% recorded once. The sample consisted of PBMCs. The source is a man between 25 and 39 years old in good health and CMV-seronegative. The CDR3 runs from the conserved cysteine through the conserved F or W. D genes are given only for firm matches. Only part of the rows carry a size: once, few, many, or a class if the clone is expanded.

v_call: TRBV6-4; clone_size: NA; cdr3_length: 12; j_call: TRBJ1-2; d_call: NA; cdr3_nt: TGTGCCAGCAGTGACGGCTTCTATGGCTACACCTTC; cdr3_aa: CASSDGFYGYTF
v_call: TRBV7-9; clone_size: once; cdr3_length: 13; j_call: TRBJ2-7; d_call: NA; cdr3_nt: TGTGCCAGCAGCTTGGAAGGACTCTTCGAGCAGTACTTC; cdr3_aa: CASSLEGLFEQYF
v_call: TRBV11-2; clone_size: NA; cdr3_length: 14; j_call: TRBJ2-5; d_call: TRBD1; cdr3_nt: TGTGCCAGCAGCCCTCGACAGGGGCAAGAGACCCAGTACTTC; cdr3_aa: CASSPRQGQETQYF
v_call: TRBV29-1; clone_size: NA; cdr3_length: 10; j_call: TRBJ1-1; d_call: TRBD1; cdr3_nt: TGCAGCGCTACAGGGGGGGGAGCTTTCTTT; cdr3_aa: CSATGGGAFF
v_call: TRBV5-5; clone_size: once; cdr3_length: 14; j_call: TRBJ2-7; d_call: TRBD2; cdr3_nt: TGTGCCAGCAGCCCGGGACTAGCTCGCTACGAGCAGTACTTC; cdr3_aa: CASSPGLARYEQYF
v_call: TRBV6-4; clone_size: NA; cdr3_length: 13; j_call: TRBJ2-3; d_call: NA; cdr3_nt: TGTGCCAGCAGTGATCACGGTGAAGATACGCAGTATTTT; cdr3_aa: CASSDHGEDTQYF
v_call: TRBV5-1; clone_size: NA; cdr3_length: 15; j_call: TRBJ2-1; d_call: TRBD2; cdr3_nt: TGCGCCAGCAGCGAGGGACTAGCGGGAGTGAATGAGCAGTTCTTC; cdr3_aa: CASSEGLAGVNEQFF
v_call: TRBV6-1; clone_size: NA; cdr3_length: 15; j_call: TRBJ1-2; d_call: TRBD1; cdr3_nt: TGTGCCAGCAGTGAACAACAGGGGATGGGACATGGCTACACCTTC; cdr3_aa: CASSEQQGMGHGYTF
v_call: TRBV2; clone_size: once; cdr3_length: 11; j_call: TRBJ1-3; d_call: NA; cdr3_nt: TGTGCCAGCGACAGGGGAAACACCATATATTTT; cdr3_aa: CASDRGNTIYF
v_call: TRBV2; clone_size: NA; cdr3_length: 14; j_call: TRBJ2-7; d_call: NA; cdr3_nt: TGTGCCAGCAGCAAGGGACATATCGTTAACGAGCAGTACTTC; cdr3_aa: CASSKGHIVNEQYF
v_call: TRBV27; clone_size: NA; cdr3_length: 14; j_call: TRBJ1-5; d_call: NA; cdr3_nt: TGTGCCAGCAGGTCGGGCGGGGCCAGTCAGCCCCAGCATTTT; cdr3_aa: CASRSGGASQPQHF
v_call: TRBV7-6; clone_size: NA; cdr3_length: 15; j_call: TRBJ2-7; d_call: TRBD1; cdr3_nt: TGTGCCAGCACCCCCTTACGGACAGGCCTCTACGAGCAGTACTTC; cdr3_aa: CASTPLRTGLYEQYF
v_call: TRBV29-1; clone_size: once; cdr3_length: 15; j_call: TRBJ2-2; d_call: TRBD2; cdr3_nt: TGCAGCGTACCACCCCCAGCGGGAGGTGGCGGGGAGCTGTTTTTT; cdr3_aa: CSVPPPAGGGGELFF
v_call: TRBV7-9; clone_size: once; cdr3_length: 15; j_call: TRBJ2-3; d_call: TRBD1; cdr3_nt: TGTGCCAGCAGCCGGGGACAGGGTCTCACAGATACGCAGTATTTT; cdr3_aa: CASSRGQGLTDTQYF
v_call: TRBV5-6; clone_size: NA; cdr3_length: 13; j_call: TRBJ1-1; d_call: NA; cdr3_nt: TGTGCCAGCAGCTTGGCCAGGGACACTGAAGCTTTCTTT; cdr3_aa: CASSLARDTEAFF
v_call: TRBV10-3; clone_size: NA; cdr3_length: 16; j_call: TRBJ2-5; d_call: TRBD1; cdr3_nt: TGTGCCATCAGTGAGTCCTGGACAGGGAGCGGAGAGACCCAGTACTTC; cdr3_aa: CAISESWTGSGETQYF
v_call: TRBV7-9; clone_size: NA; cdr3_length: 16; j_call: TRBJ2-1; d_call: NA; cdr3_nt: TGTGCCAGCAGCTTAGCGGGAGCCCCTCGGAACAATGAGCAGTTCTTC; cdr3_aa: CASSLAGAPRNNEQFF
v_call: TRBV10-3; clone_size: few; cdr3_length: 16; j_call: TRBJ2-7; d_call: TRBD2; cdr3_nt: TGTGCCATCAGTGACGTCGCGGGAGGGCCCCTCTACGAGCAGTACTTC; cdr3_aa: CAISDVAGGPLYEQYF
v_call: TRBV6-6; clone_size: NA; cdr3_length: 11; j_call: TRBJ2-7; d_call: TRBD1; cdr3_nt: TGTGCCAGCGGGACAGGGGCGGAGCAGTACTTC; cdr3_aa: CASGTGAEQYF
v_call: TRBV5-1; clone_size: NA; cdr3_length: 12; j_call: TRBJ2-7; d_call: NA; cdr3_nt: TGCGCCAGCAGCCTTAGCTCCTACGAGCAGTACTTC; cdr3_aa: CASSLSSYEQYF
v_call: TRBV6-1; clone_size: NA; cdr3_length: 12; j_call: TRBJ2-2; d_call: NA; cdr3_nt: TGTGCCAGCAGACGGAGGACCGGGGAGCTGTTTTTT; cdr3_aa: CASRRRTGELFF
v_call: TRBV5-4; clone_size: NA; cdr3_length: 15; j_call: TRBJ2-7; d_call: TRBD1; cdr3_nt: TGTGCCAGCAGCAGAGGGACAGGGACCATATACGAGCAGTACTTC; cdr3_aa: CASSRGTGTIYEQYF
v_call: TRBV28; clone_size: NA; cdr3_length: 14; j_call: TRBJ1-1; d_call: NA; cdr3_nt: TGTGCCAGCAGTTCGACACTCCTGAACACTGAAGCTTTCTTT; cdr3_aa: CASSSTLLNTEAFF
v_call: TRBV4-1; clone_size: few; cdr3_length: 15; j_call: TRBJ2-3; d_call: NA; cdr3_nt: TGCGCCAGCAGCCAAGATAATCTTTCCTCAGATACGCAGTATTTT; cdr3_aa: CASSQDNLSSDTQYF
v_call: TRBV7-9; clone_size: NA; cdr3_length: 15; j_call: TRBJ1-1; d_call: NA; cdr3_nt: TGTGCCAGCAGCGACAACGACAGGACGAACACTGAAGCTTTCTTT; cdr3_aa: CASSDNDRTNTEAFF
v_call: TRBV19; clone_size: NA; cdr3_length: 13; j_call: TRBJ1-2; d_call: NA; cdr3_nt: TGTGCCAGTAGTATACCAGGGCCCTATGGCTACACCTTC; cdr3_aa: CASSIPGPYGYTF
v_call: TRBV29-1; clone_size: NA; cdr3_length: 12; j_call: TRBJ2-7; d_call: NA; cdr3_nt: TGCAGCGTTGAAAGCGCTCCCTACGAGCAGTACTTC; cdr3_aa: CSVESAPYEQYF
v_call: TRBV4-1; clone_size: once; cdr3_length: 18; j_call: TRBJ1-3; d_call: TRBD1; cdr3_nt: TGCGCCAGCAGCCAAGTAGGGCGACAGGGAACCTCTGGAAACACCATATATTTT; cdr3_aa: CASSQVGRQGTSGNTIYF
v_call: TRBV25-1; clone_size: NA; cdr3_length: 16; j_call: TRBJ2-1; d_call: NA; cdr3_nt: TGTGCCAGCAGTGGCTCCGGTGGGGTCCGGAGGAATGAGCAGTTCTTC; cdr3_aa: CASSGSGGVRRNEQFF
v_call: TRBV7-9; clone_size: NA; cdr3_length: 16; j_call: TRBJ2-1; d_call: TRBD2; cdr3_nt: TGTGCCAGCAGCTTAGTCAAGAGCGGGAGGGGCGATGAGCAGTTCTTC; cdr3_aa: CASSLVKSGRGDEQFF
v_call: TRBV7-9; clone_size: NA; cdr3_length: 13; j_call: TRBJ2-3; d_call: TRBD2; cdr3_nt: TGTGCCAGCAGCCGACTAGCCACAGATACGCAGTATTTT; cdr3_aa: CASSRLATDTQYF
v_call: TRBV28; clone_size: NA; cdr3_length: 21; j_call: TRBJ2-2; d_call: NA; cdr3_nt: TGTGCCAGCAGGTACCTCCCTAGGTCCACAATCTTAACGGAGAACACCGGGGAGCTGTTTTTT; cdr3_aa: CASRYLPRSTILTENTGELFF
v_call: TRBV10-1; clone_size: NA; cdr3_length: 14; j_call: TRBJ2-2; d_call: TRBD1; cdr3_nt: TGCGCCAGCAGTTCTACAGGGGGCACCGGGGAGCTGTTTTTT; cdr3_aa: CASSSTGGTGELFF
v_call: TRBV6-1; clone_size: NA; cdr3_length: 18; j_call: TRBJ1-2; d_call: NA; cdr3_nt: TGTGCCAGCAGTGCGATCCTAACCCGCCGACGGAGCAGTTATGGCTACACCTTC; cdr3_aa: CASSAILTRRRSSYGYTF
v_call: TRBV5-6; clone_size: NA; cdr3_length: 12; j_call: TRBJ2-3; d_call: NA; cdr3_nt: TGTGCCAGCAGCTTGGGACTTATTACGCAGTATTTT; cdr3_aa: CASSLGLITQYF